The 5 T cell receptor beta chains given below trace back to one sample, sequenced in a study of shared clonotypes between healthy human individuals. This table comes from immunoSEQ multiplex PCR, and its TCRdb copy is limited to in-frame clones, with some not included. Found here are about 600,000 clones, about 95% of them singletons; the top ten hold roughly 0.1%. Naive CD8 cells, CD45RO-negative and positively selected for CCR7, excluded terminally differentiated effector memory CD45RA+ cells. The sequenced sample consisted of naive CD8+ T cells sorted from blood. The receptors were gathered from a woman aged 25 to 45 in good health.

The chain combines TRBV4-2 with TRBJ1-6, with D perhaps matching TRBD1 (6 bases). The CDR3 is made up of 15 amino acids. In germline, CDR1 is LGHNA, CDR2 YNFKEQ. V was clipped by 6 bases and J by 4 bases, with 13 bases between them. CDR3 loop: CASRKGEGYNSPLHF. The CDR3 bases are TGTGCCAGCAGAAAGGGGGAGGGGTATAATTCACCCCTCCACTTT.

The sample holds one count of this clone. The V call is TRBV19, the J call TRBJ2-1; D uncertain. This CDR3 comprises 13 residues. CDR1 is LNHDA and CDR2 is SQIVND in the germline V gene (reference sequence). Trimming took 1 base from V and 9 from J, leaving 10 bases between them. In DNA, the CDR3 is TGTGCCAGTAGTATAGCCGCTAGTAGTGAGCAGTTCTTC. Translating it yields CASSIAASSEQFF.

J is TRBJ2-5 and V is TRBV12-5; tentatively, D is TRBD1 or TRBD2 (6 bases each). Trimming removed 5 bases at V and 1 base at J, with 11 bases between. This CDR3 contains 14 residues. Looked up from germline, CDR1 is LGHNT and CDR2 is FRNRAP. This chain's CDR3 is CASGPGGLQETQYF. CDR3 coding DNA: TGTGCTAGTGGTCCTGGGGGGCTCCAAGAGACCCAGTACTTC.

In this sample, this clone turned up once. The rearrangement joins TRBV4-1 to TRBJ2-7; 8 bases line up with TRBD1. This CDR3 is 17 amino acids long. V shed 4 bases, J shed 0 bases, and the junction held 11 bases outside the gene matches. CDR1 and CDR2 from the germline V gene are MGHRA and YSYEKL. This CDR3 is CASSLAGGRIDSYEQYF. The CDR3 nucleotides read TGCGCCAGCAGCCTGGCAGGGGGCCGGATCGACTCCTACGAGCAGTACTTC.

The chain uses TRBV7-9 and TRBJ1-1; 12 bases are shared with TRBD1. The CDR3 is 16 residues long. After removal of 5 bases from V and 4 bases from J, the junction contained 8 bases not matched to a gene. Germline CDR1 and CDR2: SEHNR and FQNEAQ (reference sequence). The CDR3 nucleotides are TGTGCCAGCAGCCCCCGGGACAGGGGGCACGGCACTGAAGCTTTCTTT. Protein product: CASSPRDRGHGTEAFF.